These 29 T cell receptor beta chains were all obtained from the same sample, sequenced in a study of PD-1 blockade in classical Hodgkin lymphoma. Profiled with immunoSEQ multiplex PCR; TCRdb holds only in-frame clones, not every one. The sample consists of 17,000 or so clones, less than 75% of them appearing once. Time point specified: cycle 4 day 1 (C4D1), after more than five weeks of nivolumab. With no exception, relapse followed autologous stem cell transplantation in all patients, and brentuximab vedotin exposure varied. This specimen was peripheral blood mononuclear cells (PBMCs), taken before the fourth cycle of nivolumab. All receptors come from a human donor with classical Hodgkin lymphoma.

This clone was found a few times. The rearrangement links TRBV9 to TRBJ1-1, with a tentative D call TRBD1 (5 bases). V lost 4 bases, J lost 5 bases, and 15 bases lay in between. The CDR3 sequence is 14 residues long. Germline V gene lookup returns CDR1 SGDLS and CDR2 YYNGEE. The CDR3 is CASSFGGRGTEAFF. CDR3 coding DNA: TGTGCCAGCAGCTTTGGTGGGAGGGGTACTGAAGCTTTCTTT. The entire variable domain, with the rest obtained from reference TRBV9 and TRBJ1-1, is as follows: DSGVTQTPKHLITATGQRVTLRCSPRSGDLSVYWYQQSLDQGLQFLIQYYNGEERAKGNILERFSAQQFPDLHSELNLSSLELGDSALYFCASSFGGRGTEAFFGQGTRLTVV.

This clone occurred a few times. V and J are TRBV27 and TRBJ2-7, with D unresolved. V was pared by 5 bases and J by 5 bases, with 19 bases between. The germline gives CDR1 MNHEY, CDR2 SMNVEV (reference sequence). This CDR3 comprises 15 residues. The CDR3 nucleotides are TGTGCCAGCAGTCCAATCGGGCTAGAAGCCCACGAGCAGTACTTC. Amino acid sequence: CASSPIGLEAHEQYF.

This clone turned up a few times. The rearrangement joins TRBV23-1 to TRBJ1-2, with 11 bases matching TRBD1. TRBV23-1 is assigned to the ORF class and has an uncertain function. The V and J ends lost 7 bases and 8 bases, in that order; junction bases with no gene match: 6. The CDR3 is made up of 13 amino acids. CDR3 sequence reads: CASKKGTGGGYTF. The DNA for the CDR3 is TGCGCCAGCAAGAAAGGGACAGGGGGGGGCTACACCTTC.

This chain connects TRBV5-4 to TRBJ2-1; 10 bases agree with TRBD2. CDR1 and CDR2 (germline): SGHNT, YYREEE (reference sequence). The CDR3 covers 17 residues. Trimming cost V 0 bases and J 4 bases; bases outside gene matches: 7. CDR3 DNA: TGTGCCAGCAGCTTGGGGCCCGGGACTAGCGTTTACAATGAGCAGTTCTTC. Residues: CASSLGPGTSVYNEQFF.

Relative to its sample, this clone is large. The chain joins TRBV7-9 to TRBJ1-2, with 8 bases matching TRBD1. Germline CDR1 and CDR2: SEHNR and FQNEAQ (reference sequence). The ends lost 5 bases at V and 0 bases at J; junction bases unmatched: 5. The CDR3 consists of 15 residues. The CDR3: CASSVQGESNYGYTF. The CDR3, as DNA: TGTGCCAGCAGCGTACAGGGGGAATCTAACTATGGCTACACCTTC.

The CDR3 spells CASSQPDRQGYEQYF. CDR3 coding DNA: TGTGCCAGCAGCCAACCCGACCGACAGGGCTACGAGCAGTACTTC. This chain joins TRBV4-2 and TRBJ2-7, with 7 bases that match TRBD1. V lost 2 bases to trimming and J lost 3 bases; unmatched junction nucleotides: 7. Germline V gives CDR1 LGHNA, CDR2 YNFKEQ. The CDR3 totals 15 residues.

This clone was counted a few times. This chain uses TRBV28 with TRBJ2-1, with 8 bases lining up with TRBD2. The CDR3 contains 16 residues. Germline assignment: CDR1 MDHEN and CDR2 SYDVKM. With V trimmed by 4 bases and J by 7 bases, 12 bases remained unmatched. As DNA, the CDR3 is TGTGCCAGCAGTTCGCTTTCGGGAGGGCCATGGAATGAGCAGTTCTTC. Translated, it gives CASSSLSGGPWNEQFF. The whole variable domain, filled in from reference TRBV28 and TRBJ2-1, reads DVKVTQSSRYLVKRTGEKVFLECVQDMDHENMFWYRQDPGLGLRLIYFSYDVKMKEKGDIPEGYSVSREKKERFSLILESASTNQTSMYLCASSSLSGGPWNEQFFGPGTRLTVL.

The CDR3 DNA follows: TGTGCCAGCAGGGGGGTATTACAGGGAAGCATTCAGTACTTC. Translated: CASRGVLQGSIQYF. V is TRBV7-9 and J is TRBJ2-4, with D possibly TRBD1 on 6 matching bases. CDR1 SEHNR and CDR2 FQNEAQ come from the germline V gene (reference sequence). V lost 6 bases and J lost 9, with 18 bases in between. This CDR3 comprises 14 residues.

This chain connects TRBV7-2 to TRBJ1-1; D is uncertain. Germline V lookup: CDR1 SGHTA, CDR2 FQGNSA. The CDR3 loop spans 14 amino acids. V was clipped by 2 bases and J by 1 base, with 8 bases between them. The CDR3, as DNA: TGTGCCAGCAGCTTATGGGGAACGAACACTGAAGCTTTCTTT. This codes for CASSLWGTNTEAFF.

This sequence joins TRBV27 and TRBJ1-1; D possibly corresponds to TRBD1 (6 bases). CDR1 is MNHEY and CDR2 is SMNVEV in the germline V gene (reference sequence). This CDR3 spans 14 amino acids. The V end lost 3 bases, the J end lost 3 bases, and 11 bases lay between the germline ends. The CDR3 coding sequence is TGTGCCAGCAGTTTGGCGAGGGGGTACACTGAAGCTTTCTTT. Translation: CASSLARGYTEAFF.

The chain combines TRBV7-2 with TRBJ1-6; D not certain. Trimming removed 4 bases at V and 7 bases at J, with 17 bases between. The length of the CDR3 is 16 residues. Germline-derived CDR1 and CDR2 are SGHTA and FQGNSA. CDR3 nucleotides: TGTGCCAGCAGCTCCTTAGAGAGGGTTTTCAATTCACCCCTCCACTTT. Its translation: CASSSLERVFNSPLHF.

The V and J genes are TRBV4-2 and TRBJ2-7, with 8 bases fitting TRBD1. Germline V gives CDR1 LGHNA, CDR2 YNFKEQ. V dropped 2 bases and J dropped 5; count of bases not matched to a gene: 8. This CDR3 region has 15 residues. CDR3 region: CASSQTTGGADEQYF. The CDR3 coding sequence is TGTGCCAGCAGCCAAACAACAGGGGGAGCGGACGAGCAGTACTTC.

This clone has just one count. The V call is TRBV5-1, the J call TRBJ2-7, with D unclear. This CDR3 is 11 amino acids long. V lost 3 bases and J 2 bases, leaving 3 bases between the germline ends. The germline CDR1 and CDR2 sequences are SGHRS and YFSETQ. CDR3 bases: TGCGCCAGCAGCTCAACCTACGAGCAGTACTTC. Translated, it gives CASSSTYEQYF.

The chain links TRBV19 to TRBJ1-2; D uncertain. Germline V CDR1 and CDR2: LNHDA, SQIVND (reference sequence). Between the trimmed V and J ends, which lost 2 bases and 8 bases, there was a span of 9 bases. CDR3 size: 12 residues. CDR3 region: CASSITGSGYTF. CDR3 sequence (DNA): TGTGCCAGTAGTATAACGGGATCCGGCTACACCTTC.

This chain joins TRBV5-4 and TRBJ1-1; 7 bases align to TRBD1. CDR3 length: 15 residues. The V gene's germline CDR1 is SGHNT and CDR2 YYREEE (reference sequence). The J segment lost 0 bases and the V segment lost 4 bases, leaving 6 bases of the junction unmatched. CDR3 residues: CASSPGQALNTEAFF. CDR3 DNA: TGTGCCAGCAGCCCAGGACAGGCTTTGAACACTGAAGCTTTCTTT. The whole variable domain, filled in from reference TRBV5-4 and TRBJ1-1, reads ETGVTQSPTHLIKTRGQQVTLRCSSQSGHNTVSWYQQALGQGPQFIFQYYREEENGRGNFPPRFSGLQFPNYSSELNVNALELDDSALYLCASSPGQALNTEAFFGQGTRLTVV.

The chain carries TRBV19 and TRBJ2-1; 13 nucleotides match TRBD2. Per germline, CDR1 LNHDA and CDR2 SQIVND (reference sequence). The CDR3 is made up of 20 amino acids. The junction had 17 bases not matched to a gene; V was cut back by 3 bases and J by 6 bases. The CDR3 region is CASSIFAGLAGTREGNEQFF. The CDR3 DNA sequence: TGTGCCAGTAGTATCTTCGCGGGACTAGCGGGGACCCGCGAGGGCAATGAGCAGTTCTTC.

The chain employs TRBV4-2 and TRBJ2-3, with D perhaps assigned TRBD1 or TRBD2 (5 bases each). This CDR3 spans 16 amino acids. The germline V and J ends were trimmed by 0 bases and 4 bases, with 14 bases remaining between them. Germline values: CDR1 LGHNA, CDR2 YNFKEQ. In DNA form, the CDR3 reads TGTGCCAGCAGCCAAGAGGTGGGGGTTAATGCAGATACGCAGTATTTT. Its translation: CASSQEVGVNADTQYF.

The CDR3 coding sequence is TGTGCCAGCAGCTTGGATCCGGATAGCAATCAGCCCCAGCATTTT. Amino acid sequence: CASSLDPDSNQPQHF. The chain recombines TRBV5-4 with TRBJ1-5, with unresolved D. CDR1 and CDR2 from the germline V gene are SGHNT and YYREEE (reference sequence). V dropped 0 bases and J dropped 0 bases, with 7 bases sitting between them. The CDR3 covers 15 residues.

A few counts support this clone. The chain recombines TRBV6-5 with TRBJ2-7; D may correspond to TRBD1 or TRBD2 (5 bases each). Germline V lookup: CDR1 MNHEY, CDR2 SVGAGI. The CDR3 is 14 amino acids. Trimming removed 0 bases from V and 3 bases from J, with 9 bases in between. CDR3 DNA: TGTGCCAGCAGTTACTCGGGACCGTTCTACGAGCAGTACTTC. This translates into CASSYSGPFYEQYF.

This clone occurred once. The V call is TRBV30, the J call TRBJ2-5; 12 nucleotides line up with TRBD2. The CDR3 length is 17 residues. The trim removed 0 bases at V and 5 bases at J, leaving 10 bases unmatched. Looked up from germline, CDR1 is GTSNPN and CDR2 is SVGIG (reference sequence). The CDR3 region has the DNA TGTGCCTGGAGTGTCGCCCAAAGACTAGCGGGAGATGAGACCCAGTACTTC. Its protein product is CAWSVAQRLAGDETQYF.

J is TRBJ1-2 and V is TRBV6-1; D perhaps matches TRBD1 (6 bases). V dropped 6 bases and J dropped 4 bases, with 12 bases sitting between them. Per the germline V gene, CDR1 is MNHNS and CDR2 is SASEGT. The CDR3 sequence is 13 residues long. The CDR3 nucleotides are TGTGCCAGCAGCCGGGACACTTCCTATGGCTACACCTTC. It yields the protein CASSRDTSYGYTF.

The chain recombines TRBV9 with TRBJ2-3; D is perhaps TRBD2 (6 bases). CDR3 length: 14 residues. Germline V gene lookup returns CDR1 SGDLS and CDR2 YYNGEE. The V gene lost 6 bases and the J gene lost 1 base, with 12 bases spanning the gap. In nucleotides, the CDR3 is TGTGCCAGCAAAGCGGGCGGTGGCACAGATACGCAGTATTTT. It is translated as CASKAGGGTDTQYF.

The chain is built from TRBV11-2 and TRBJ2-7; D could derive from TRBD1 or TRBD2 (5 bases each). CDR3 size: 13 residues. The V end lost 2 bases, the J end lost 4 bases, and 9 bases lay between the germline ends. CDR1 is SGHAT and CDR2 is FQNNGV in the germline V gene. This CDR3 is CASSLQGDYEQYF. CDR3 in DNA: TGTGCCAGCAGCTTACAGGGAGATTACGAGCAGTACTTC.

This chain joins TRBV2 and TRBJ1-1; a weak D match, TRBD1 (5 bases). CDR3 length equals 16 residues. Trimming pared 3 bases from V and 0 bases from J, leaving 14 bases between. The germline CDR1 and CDR2 sequences are SNHLY and FYNNEI. The CDR3 nucleotides are TGTGCCAGCAGTGAGGACAAAGAAACCATGAACACTGAAGCTTTCTTT. It codes for CASSEDKETMNTEAFF.

This clone was seen a handful of times. V is TRBV28 and J is TRBJ2-7; 10 bases are a match to TRBD1. Germline V lookup: CDR1 MDHEN, CDR2 SYDVKM. Trimming cost V 6 bases and J 4 bases; bases outside gene matches: 9. The CDR3 extends over 15 amino acids. Here the CDR3 reads CASRYGTGDMYEQYF. The CDR3 DNA reads TGTGCCAGCAGATACGGGACAGGGGATATGTACGAGCAGTACTTC.

The chain carries TRBV5-1 and TRBJ2-7; D is possibly TRBD1 (5 bases). This CDR3 spans 15 amino acids. Germline V gene sequence: CDR1 SGHRS, CDR2 YFSETQ. Trimming removed 3 bases at V and 4 bases at J, with 17 bases between. CDR3 bases: TGCGCCAGCAGCTGGGGCGTGGAAGGCACATACGAGCAGTACTTC. It yields the protein CASSWGVEGTYEQYF. Together with reference TRBV5-1 and TRBJ2-7, the CDR3 gives the full variable domain: KAGVTQTPRYLIKTRGQQVTLSCSPISGHRSVSWYQQTPGQGLQFLFEYFSETQRNKGNFPGRFSGRQFSNSRSEMNVSTLELGDSALYLCASSWGVEGTYEQYFGPGTRLTVT.

The chain has TRBV2 and TRBJ1-3; D might be TRBD1 (5 bases). The CDR3 consists of 14 residues. From germline, CDR1 is SNHLY and CDR2 FYNNEI. V lost 6 bases and J 4 bases, leaving 13 bases between the germline ends. CDR3 DNA: TGTGCCAGCAGCCCATTGGGGCCCGGAAACACCATATATTTT. It yields the protein CASSPLGPGNTIYF. Variable domain in full (rest from reference TRBV2 and TRBJ1-3): EPEVTQTPSHQVTQMGQEVILRCVPISNHLYFYWYRQILGQKVEFLVSFYNNEISEKSEIFDDQFSVERPDGSNFTLKIRSTKLEDSAMYFCASSPLGPGNTIYFGEGSWLTVV.

The CDR3 loop reads CASSLYRLADTQYF. The CDR3 nucleotides are TGCGCCAGCAGCCTATACCGACTCGCAGATACGCAGTATTTT. This chain links TRBV5-1 with TRBJ2-3; D ambiguous. CDR1 is SGHRS, CDR2 YFSETQ, per germline. The CDR3 sequence is 14 residues long. V was cut by 4 bases and J by 4 bases, with 13 bases left in between.

With regard to this clone: Other DNA sequences from this sample encode an identical CDR3 as well. The CDR3 DNA reads TGCGCCAGCAGCTTGAGTTCAGGGAATAATTCACCCCTCCACTTT. Its protein is CASSLSSGNNSPLHF. This chain uses TRBV5-1 with TRBJ1-6; D perhaps matches TRBD1 (5 bases). CDR1 is SGHRS, CDR2 YFSETQ, per germline. This CDR3 has 15 amino acids. The V and J ends lost 1 base and 5 bases respectively, with 10 bases between them.